Listed below are T cell receptor beta chains from one sample, sequenced in a study of T cell repertoires in cytomegalovirus infection. MiXCR was run by TCRdb on the reads, yielding one entry per CDR3 protein. The table shows tens of thousands of distinct CDR3 sequences, with approximately 45% occurring only once. Their antigens are not known. This specimen was CD8+ T cells from cultured PBMCs, taken from culture after CMV antigen stimulation. The source of these receptors is a human donor in good health (CMV status not recorded). Some clones in this sample may be carry-over from other donors' samples. Both conserved end residues are part of each CDR3. Fields, in order: clone size, J gene, D gene, V gene, CDR3 DNA, CDR3 protein. The D gene is left open where the match is weak. A row's size may be missing; if present it is once, few, many or a size class.

few,TRBJ1-2,.,TRBV5-1,TGCGCCAGCAGCTTGCCCGACAGGTCCGCGGTGGCGGGCTCCTATGGCTACACCTTC,CASSLPDRSAVAGSYGYTF
once,TRBJ2-7,.,TRBV27,TGTGCCAGCAGATCGGGACTGACGCAAGGCGAGCAGTACTTC,CASRSGLTQGEQYF
.,TRBJ1-1,.,TRBV28,TGTGCCAGCAGACCGACAGAATTGTTCACTGAAGCTTTCTTT,CASRPTELFTEAFF
few,TRBJ1-1,.,TRBV11-2,TGTGCCAGCAGCTTATCCACATTGAACACTGAAGCTTTCTTT,CASSLSTLNTEAFF
many,TRBJ1-3,.,TRBV6-1,TGTGCCAGCAGCCCGGACGTTGGAAACACCATATATTTT,CASSPDVGNTIYF
few,TRBJ2-5,.,TRBV7-8,TGTGCCAGCAGCTTAAGGCGGTACCAAGAGACCCAGTACTTC,CASSLRRYQETQYF
once,TRBJ2-7,TRBD1,TRBV9,TGTGCCAGCAGCGTAGAAGACAGGGGGACGTACGAGCAGTACTTC,CASSVEDRGTYEQYF
few,TRBJ1-5,TRBD1,TRBV7-8,TGTGCCAGCAGCCAACAAGGGACAGCTGGTCAGCCCCAGCATTTT,CASSQQGTAGQPQHF
few,TRBJ1-2,.,TRBV28,TGTGCCAGCAGCTCCCCGAGATCGGGACGGGGAAACTATGGCTACACCTTC,CASSSPRSGRGNYGYTF
.,TRBJ2-1,TRBD2,TRBV27,TGTGCCAGCAGTTTCGGACTAGCGGGGGCCTACAATGAGCAGTTCTTC,CASSFGLAGAYNEQFF
few,TRBJ2-1,TRBD1,TRBV10-2,TGCGCCAGCAGTGAGGTGGGACAGAAAAACAATGAGCAGTTCTTC,CASSEVGQKNNEQFF
few,TRBJ2-7,.,TRBV19,TGTGCCAGTAGTATTTACATCCGCTACGAGCAGTACTTC,CASSIYIRYEQYF
once,TRBJ2-7,.,TRBV3-1,TGTGCCAGCAGCCAAGATGAGGGATACGAGCAGTACTTC,CASSQDEGYEQYF
.,TRBJ2-5,.,TRBV28,TGTGCCAGCAGCAGGGCGACCCAGTACTTC,CASSRATQYF
few,TRBJ2-5,TRBD2,TRBV28,TGTGCCAGCAGCCCTGCTCAGCGGGGACCCTCAGAGACCCAGTACTTC,CASSPAQRGPSETQYF
few,TRBJ2-7,TRBD2,TRBV27,TGTGCCAGCACCCGCCGACTAGCGGGAAGATACGAGCAGTACTTC,CASTRRLAGRYEQYF
few,TRBJ2-2,TRBD2,TRBV9,TGTGCCAGCAGCCCCCTTAGCGGGGGGGCCGCCGGGGAGCTGTTTTTT,CASSPLSGGAAGELFF
many,TRBJ2-7,.,TRBV7-9,TGTGCCAGCAGACCCCGAGACAGGTGGGATTACGAGCAGTACTTC,CASRPRDRWDYEQYF
.,TRBJ2-7,.,TRBV18,TGTGCCAGCTCACCGGAGGGTAACGAGCAGTACTTC,CASSPEGNEQYF
few,TRBJ2-3,TRBD2,TRBV5-5,TGTGCCAGCAGCTTGGTTGGGACTAGACCCACAGATACGCAGTATTTT,CASSLVGTRPTDTQYF